The rows below give T cell receptor beta chains drawn from one sample of a study of T cell changes during pregnancy in multiple sclerosis. Clones were read by immunoSEQ multiplex PCR, and TCRdb kept only the in-frame ones, dropping some. The sample has about 40,000 clones; approximately 91% are singletons. Sequenced: PBMCs (not recorded whether the cells were cultured). All receptors derive from a female donor with multiple sclerosis, enrolled in a pregnancy study. Each CDR3 is given with its conserved first and last residue. D genes are given only for firm matches. Only part of the rows carry a size: once, few, many, or a class if the clone is expanded.

>NA|TRBJ2-7|TRBV6-5|NA
CASSRGARTYEQYF
TGTGCCAGCTCGAGGGGAGCGAGGACCTACGAGCAGTACTTC
>TRBD2|TRBJ2-5|TRBV9|once
CASSVGASGMVETQYF
TGTGCCAGCAGCGTAGGGGCTAGCGGGATGGTAGAGACCCAGTACTTC
>TRBD1|TRBJ1-5|TRBV27|NA
CASSSQTGGRFWPQHF
TGTGCCAGCAGTTCCCAGACAGGGGGCCGATTTTGGCCCCAGCATTTT
>TRBD1|TRBJ2-1|TRBV6-6|NA
CASSAWTGSGYNEQFF
TGTGCCAGCAGTGCCTGGACAGGGTCCGGCTACAATGAGCAGTTCTTC
>TRBD2|TRBJ2-3|TRBV7-9|NA
CASSLSGRNPPQYF
TGTGCCAGCAGCTTAAGCGGGAGAAACCCTCCACAGTATTTT
>NA|TRBJ1-2|TRBV2|NA
CASSEGNYGYTF
TGTGCCAGCAGTGAGGGGAACTATGGCTACACCTTC
>NA|TRBJ2-7|TRBV6-1|medium-sized
CASSDRYRDYEQYF
TGTGCCAGCAGTGATCGGTACAGAGACTACGAGCAGTACTTC
>TRBD2|TRBJ2-3|TRBV4-1|NA
CASSQESGRAMGDTQYF
TGCGCCAGCAGCCAAGAAAGCGGGAGGGCCATGGGGGATACGCAGTATTTT
>TRBD2|TRBJ2-3|TRBV4-3|NA
CASSQEPAGAGDTQYF
TGCGCCAGCAGCCAAGAACCAGCGGGAGCTGGGGATACGCAGTATTTT
>NA|TRBJ1-1|TRBV30|NA
CAWRVGGNTEAFF
TGTGCCTGGAGAGTAGGGGGGAACACTGAAGCTTTCTTT
>NA|TRBJ2-2|TRBV4-3|NA
CASSQDTRNTGELFF
TGCGCCAGCAGCCAAGATACACGGAACACCGGGGAGCTGTTTTTT
>NA|TRBJ2-2|TRBV10-1|NA
CASPGGELFF
TGCGCCAGCCCCGGAGGGGAGCTGTTTTTT
>NA|TRBJ2-7|TRBV28|NA
CASSFSRPYEQYF
TGTGCCAGCAGTTTTTCTCGACCCTACGAGCAGTACTTC
>NA|TRBJ1-3|TRBV7-9|once
CASSLSPAISGNTIYF
TGTGCCAGCAGCTTAAGCCCCGCCATCTCTGGAAACACCATATATTTT
>NA|TRBJ2-1|TRBV6-5|NA
CASSPTEGRYNEQFF
TGTGCCAGCAGTCCTACGGAGGGACGCTACAATGAGCAGTTCTTC
>TRBD2|TRBJ2-1|TRBV4-2|NA
CASSQPGLPGNEQFF
TGTGCCAGCAGCCAACCGGGACTACCAGGAAATGAGCAGTTCTTC
>NA|TRBJ1-5|TRBV9|NA
CASSAPQPPGNNQPQHF
TGTGCCAGCAGCGCCCCTCAACCCCCAGGGAACAATCAGCCCCAGCATTTT
>NA|TRBJ2-3|TRBV7-9|NA
CASSPSASRADTQYF
TGTGCCAGCAGCCCAAGCGCCTCGAGGGCAGATACGCAGTATTTT
>TRBD2|TRBJ2-3|TRBV5-1|NA
CASSLMAGGGEDTQYF
TGCGCCAGCAGCTTGATGGCGGGAGGAGGAGAAGATACGCAGTATTTT
>NA|TRBJ1-2|TRBV25-1|NA
CASSESPREDGYTF
TGTGCCAGCAGTGAATCCCCCAGGGAAGACGGCTACACCTTC
>NA|TRBJ2-2|TRBV6-1|NA
CASTRQTGELFF
TGTGCCAGCACTAGACAGACCGGGGAGCTGTTTTTT
>NA|TRBJ1-2|TRBV20-1|NA
CSALGGVGYTF
TGCAGTGCTCTAGGAGGGGTTGGCTACACCTTC
>TRBD1|TRBJ2-1|TRBV9|NA
CASSVAGTEQIFSEQFF
TGTGCCAGCAGCGTAGCTGGGACAGAGCAAATCTTTAGTGAGCAGTTCTTC
>TRBD2|TRBJ2-3|TRBV5-1|NA
CASSLAALAGADTQYF
TGCGCCAGCAGCTTGGCGGCCCTAGCGGGAGCAGATACGCAGTATTTT
>TRBD2|TRBJ2-2|TRBV7-8|NA
CASSLGTSGSGGELFF
TGTGCCAGCAGCTTGGGGACTAGCGGGAGCGGCGGGGAGCTGTTTTTT
>TRBD1|TRBJ2-5|TRBV30|NA
CALRTGKAETQYF
TGTGCCTTGAGGACAGGGAAGGCAGAGACCCAGTACTTC
>NA|TRBJ2-5|TRBV11-2|NA
CASSFWGRGQETQYF
TGTGCCAGCAGCTTTTGGGGTAGGGGCCAAGAGACCCAGTACTTC
>NA|TRBJ2-2|TRBV19|once
CACGGENTGELFF
TGTGCCTGCGGCGGAGAGAACACCGGGGAGCTGTTTTTT
>TRBD1|TRBJ1-1|TRBV29-1|once
CSVSRGQITEAFF
TGCAGCGTTTCGAGGGGGCAGATCACTGAAGCTTTCTTT
>TRBD1|TRBJ2-1|TRBV19|NA
CASSIKRQGELNEQFF
TGTGCCAGTAGTATAAAAAGACAGGGGGAGCTTAATGAGCAGTTCTTC
>NA|TRBJ2-2|TRBV4-1|NA
CASSQVSQEIAGELFF
TGCGCCAGCAGCCAAGTATCCCAGGAGATCGCTGGGGAGCTGTTTTTT
>TRBD1|TRBJ1-1|TRBV7-9|once
CARRPGGLGTEAFF
TGTGCCAGGCGCCCAGGGGGACTGGGGACTGAAGCTTTCTTT
>NA|TRBJ2-3|TRBV6-1|NA
CATRFLDTQYF
TGTGCCACCAGATTTTTGGATACGCAGTATTTT
>TRBD1|TRBJ1-2|TRBV7-9|NA
CASSLLGQGPYGYTF
TGTGCCAGCAGCTTACTGGGACAGGGGCCCTATGGCTACACCTTC
>TRBD2|TRBJ2-5|TRBV30|once
CAWTTGTSGRGETQYF
TGTGCCTGGACGACCGGGACTAGCGGGAGAGGAGAGACCCAGTACTTC
>NA|TRBJ1-4|TRBV5-1|NA
CASSRGGFDEKLFF
TGCGCCAGCAGCCGGGGGGGATTTGATGAAAAACTGTTTTTT
>NA|TRBJ1-4|TRBV7-9|NA
CASSLGLGFNEKLFF
TGTGCCAGCAGCTTAGGGCTCGGCTTTAATGAAAAACTGTTTTTT
>NA|TRBJ1-2|TRBV6-5|NA
CASSYSQGRLGGYTF
TGTGCCAGCAGTTACTCCCAGGGGCGCTTAGGAGGCTACACCTTC
>TRBD2|TRBJ2-2|TRBV6-4|NA
CASSAGLETGELFF
TGTGCCAGCAGTGCGGGACTAGAGACCGGGGAGCTGTTTTTT
>NA|TRBJ2-3|TRBV6-1|NA
CAGSGTASTDTQYF
TGTGCCGGTTCCGGGACTGCTAGCACAGATACGCAGTATTTT
>NA|TRBJ2-2|TRBV9|NA
CASSPPGTPGAGELFF
TGTGCCAGCAGCCCTCCTGGGACACCGGGGGCCGGGGAGCTGTTTTTT
>NA|TRBJ2-1|TRBV5-1|NA
CASSRAGNEQFF
TGCGCCAGCAGCCGCGCAGGGAATGAGCAGTTCTTC
>NA|TRBJ1-1|TRBV28|NA
CASSGGKNTEAFF
TGTGCCAGCAGTGGGGGGAAAAACACTGAAGCTTTCTTT
>TRBD2|TRBJ2-7|TRBV5-1|NA
CASIGTSGRFEQYF
TGCGCCAGCATCGGGACTAGCGGGAGGTTCGAGCAGTACTTC
>TRBD1|TRBJ2-1|TRBV6-1|NA
CANTLTGGSYNEQFF
TGTGCCAACACCCTGACAGGGGGCTCCTACAATGAGCAGTTCTTC